This entry lists 28 T cell receptor beta chains sequenced from one sample in a study of response to subunit inactivated influenza vaccine. TCRdb processed the RT-PCR reads anew with MiXCR; each CDR3 protein has one entry. The data show 800,000 or so distinct CDR3 sequences, about 20% seen once. Sequenced here: PBMCs from blood, sampled 5 days after vaccination. The receptor set was obtained from a man aged 45-65 years who received an inactivated influenza vaccine.

The CDR3 spells CASSPPGLNEQFF. The CDR3 nucleotides read TGTGCCAGCTCACCACCCGGGCTCAATGAGCAGTTCTTC. The J gene is TRBJ2-1, the V gene TRBV18; D ambiguous. The germline gives CDR1 KGHSH, CDR2 LQKENI. Trimming pared 0 bases from V and 6 bases from J, leaving 6 bases between. This CDR3 spans 13 amino acids.

V usage is TRBV5-1 and J usage is TRBJ2-1, with D tentatively TRBD1 (6 bases). The ends were cut back, 3 bases at V and 5 bases at J, with 15 bases in the middle. Germline-derived CDR1 and CDR2 are SGHRS and YFSETQ. The CDR3 length is 15 residues. CDR3 sequence reads: CASSSGQRFDNEQFF. In DNA form, the CDR3 reads TGCGCCAGCAGCTCCGGACAGCGCTTCGACAATGAGCAGTTCTTC.

V gene TRBV7-9 combines with J gene TRBJ2-7; 8 positions match TRBD1. CDR3 length: 17 amino acids. Losses at the gene ends were 4 bases for V and 2 bases for J; bases not matched to a gene: 13. Germline values: CDR1 SEHNR, CDR2 FQNEAQ (reference sequence). Here the CDR3 reads CASSSMFGTGEPYEQYF. The DNA of the CDR3 is TGTGCCAGCAGCTCTATGTTTGGGACAGGTGAGCCCTACGAGCAGTACTTC. The full variable domain, in which reference TRBV7-9 and TRBJ2-7 provide the parts outside the CDR3, is DTGVSQNPRHKITKRGQNVTFRCDPISEHNRLYWYRQTLGQGPEFLTYFQNEAQLEKSRLLSDRFSAERPKGSFSTLEIQRTEQGDSAMYLCASSSMFGTGEPYEQYFGPGTRLTVT.

This chain uses TRBV29-1 with TRBJ1-2, with D perhaps matching TRBD1 (5 bases). CDR1 is SQVTM and CDR2 is ANQGSEA in the germline V gene. The CDR3 contains 12 residues. V dropped 6 bases and J dropped 4 bases, with 12 bases sitting between them. CDR3 protein: CSVGDSIYGYTF. In DNA, the CDR3 is TGCAGCGTCGGAGACAGTATCTATGGCTACACCTTC.

The chain has TRBV20-1 and TRBJ2-7, with 7 bases matching TRBD1. Germline V lookup: CDR1 DFQATT, CDR2 SNEGSKA (reference sequence). Trimming removed 5 bases from V and 4 bases from J; junction bases left unmatched: 2. CDR3 length: 11 amino acids. The CDR3 region has the DNA TGCAGTGCTCAACAGGGGTACGAGCAGTACTTC. Translated, it gives CSAQQGYEQYF.

This rearrangement joins TRBV28 to TRBJ2-7; 7 bases fit TRBD1. With 9 bases clipped from V and 2 bases from J, the junction kept 7 bases outside the gene matches. CDR1 and CDR2 (germline): MDHEN, SYDVKM. CDR3 size: 13 residues. In nucleotides, the CDR3 is TGTGCCAGTCTGGGACAGCCTACCTACGAGCAGTACTTC. This gives the protein CASLGQPTYEQYF.

This clonotype was counted a few times. V gene TRBV12-3 or TRBV12-4 combines with J gene TRBJ1-6; unclear D gene. This CDR3 has 14 residues. With 1 base removed from V and 4 bases from J, the gap between germline ends came to 5 bases. The CDR3 reads CASSLGEYNSPLHF. The CDR3 nucleotides are TGTGCCAGCAGTTTAGGGGAATATAATTCACCCCTCCACTTT.

This clonotype was counted between two and nine times. The chain joins TRBV12-3 or TRBV12-4 to TRBJ2-3; 14 nucleotides line up with TRBD2. The ends lost 6 bases at V and 5 bases at J; junction bases unmatched: 4. CDR3 size: 15 residues. CDR3 nucleotides: TGTGCCAGCAGCGGACTAGCGGGGGGTAAAGATACGCAGTATTTT. It specifies CASSGLAGGKDTQYF.

The table lists this clonotype with a few counts. CDR3 nucleotides: TGTGCCAGCAGCCAAGTGACGGGACAAGGAGGCAATGAGCAGTTCTTC. This sequence encodes CASSQVTGQGGNEQFF. V usage is TRBV4-2 and J usage is TRBJ2-1; possible D gene TRBD1, 6 bases. This CDR3 has 16 amino acids. From germline, CDR1 is LGHNA and CDR2 YNFKEQ. Trimming took 1 base from V and 6 from J, leaving 16 bases between them.

This clonotype was recorded a few times. The CDR3, as DNA: TGCGCCAGCAGCCCCCGTTTAGACATGAACACTGAAGCTTTCTTT. It specifies CASSPRLDMNTEAFF. V is TRBV4-3 and J is TRBJ1-1; no firm D call. Germline assignment: CDR1 LGHNA and CDR2 YSLEER. This CDR3 is 15 amino acids long. Trimming took off 4 bases at V and 0 bases at J, with 12 bases between the two ends.

The chain couples TRBV5-5 to TRBJ1-6, with a tentative D call TRBD1 (5 bases). The CDR3 runs 15 residues. Germline V CDR1 and CDR2: SGHKS, YYEKEE (reference sequence). V was clipped by 4 bases and J by 4 bases, with 12 bases between them. The CDR3 DNA is TGTGCCAGCAGCCCCTGGGACGGGTATAATTCACCCCTCCACTTT. Residues: CASSPWDGYNSPLHF.

The CDR3 region is CASSQDPIYGNEQFF. CDR3 sequence (DNA): TGTGCCAGCAGCCAAGACCCCATCTACGGCAATGAGCAGTTCTTC. The genes are TRBV3-1 and TRBJ2-1; D unclear. The CDR3 is 15 residues long. Germline-derived CDR1 and CDR2 are LGHDT and YNNKEL (reference sequence). V shed 0 bases and J shed 6 bases, with 12 bases lying between them.

The chain recombines TRBV15 with TRBJ1-5, with 8 bases lining up with TRBD1. The J segment lost 6 bases and the V segment lost 0 bases, leaving 7 bases of the junction unmatched. The length of the CDR3 is 16 residues. Looked up from germline, CDR1 is LNHNV and CDR2 is YYDKDF (reference sequence). The CDR3 protein is CATSRDRARGLQPQHF. Written as DNA, the CDR3 is TGTGCCACCAGCAGAGATCGGGCCAGGGGGCTTCAGCCCCAGCATTTT.

In the case of this clonotype: This may be a read error: a much more frequent sequence differs by one nucleotide. The chain carries TRBV11-2 and TRBJ2-2; perhaps TRBD2 as D (5 bases). The CDR3 covers 13 residues. Germline values: CDR1 SGHAT, CDR2 FQNNGV. CDR3 protein: CASSVGVTGDLFF. The CDR3 DNA reads as TGTGCCAGCAGCGTAGGAGTGACCGGGGATCTGTTTTTT.

The chain joins TRBV20-1 to TRBJ2-1; TRBD1 is a possible D gene (6 bases). Germline V gives CDR1 DFQATT, CDR2 SNEGSKA (reference sequence). V lost 4 bases to trimming and J lost 8 bases, with 15 bases between them. The CDR3 runs 13 residues. In nucleotides, the CDR3 is TGCAGTGCTAACCGGGACACCCAGGATGAGCAGTTCTTC. The encoded protein is CSANRDTQDEQFF.

This clonotype was detected only a few times. The rearrangement uses TRBV12-3 or TRBV12-4 and TRBJ1-4, with 9 bases that match TRBD1. Unmatched junction bases numbered 4, after V lost 5 bases and J lost 3 bases. The CDR3 covers 15 residues. For the CDR3, the DNA is TGTGCCAGCAGTCAACAGGGGGCTTCTAATGAAAAACTGTTTTTT. Translated: CASSQQGASNEKLFF.

This chain joins TRBV7-2 and TRBJ2-7, with 7 nucleotides matching TRBD2. CDR3 length: 17 amino acids. V dropped 0 bases and J dropped 5; count of bases not matched to a gene: 13. The germline CDR1 and CDR2 sequences are SGHTA and FQGNSA. CDR3 amino acids: CASSLALFGGRSDEQYF. The CDR3 DNA sequence: TGTGCCAGCAGCTTAGCGCTTTTTGGCGGGAGATCTGACGAGCAGTACTTC.

This clonotype was picked up a small number of times. The chain employs TRBV29-1 and TRBJ2-2, with D uncertain. Trimming removed 3 bases from V and 1 base from J, with 6 bases in between. The CDR3 is 13 residues long. Germline V gene lookup returns CDR1 SQVTM and CDR2 ANQGSEA. The DNA of the CDR3 is TGCAGCGTTGATTACAAGAACACCGGGGAGCTGTTTTTT. Amino acids: CSVDYKNTGELFF.

This clonotype was recorded only once. This chain links TRBV3-1 with TRBJ1-1; D is perhaps TRBD1 (6 bases). The V end lost 4 bases, the J end lost 1 base, and 10 bases lay between the germline ends. Per germline, CDR1 LGHDT and CDR2 YNNKEL (reference sequence). There are 14 residues in the CDR3. The CDR3 sequence: CASSPQGRNTEAFF. The CDR3 DNA reads TGTGCCAGCAGCCCGCAGGGGCGGAACACTGAAGCTTTCTTT.

This chain uses TRBV6-1 with TRBJ2-3; TRBD2 matches at 8 bases. The ends lost 5 bases at V and 7 bases at J; junction bases unmatched: 8. This CDR3 comprises 14 residues. Looked up from germline, CDR1 is MNHNS and CDR2 is SASEGT. The CDR3 coding sequence is TGTGCCAGCAGTACAGGGACTAGGTGGTATACGCAGTATTTT. It specifies CASSTGTRWYTQYF.

The sample holds a few counts of this clonotype. The chain combines TRBV15 with TRBJ2-7, with TRBD1 identical over 7 bases. The CDR3 is made up of 17 amino acids. The V gene's germline CDR1 is LNHNV and CDR2 YYDKDF (reference sequence). Trimming cost V 0 bases and J 3 bases; bases outside gene matches: 11. Here the CDR3 DNA reads TGTGCCACCAGCAGAGATCCCCCGGGACAGTTGCTCTACGAGCAGTACTTC. It is translated as CATSRDPPGQLLYEQYF.

This clonotype was seen at least ten times. J is TRBJ2-2 and V is TRBV20-1; D is perhaps TRBD2 (5 bases). CDR3 length equals 14 residues. The germline V gene encodes CDR1 DFQATT and CDR2 SNEGSKA (reference sequence). With 4 bases removed from V and 6 bases from J, the gap between germline ends came to 15 bases. Here the CDR3 DNA reads TGCAGTGCTAAGGACTCCGGAAGGTCCGGGGAGCTGTTTTTT. It codes for CSAKDSGRSGELFF.

CDR3 nucleotide sequence: TGTGCCAGCAGGCAGACAGGGAAGGGAGATACGCAGTATTTT. Translated: CASRQTGKGDTQYF. The genes are TRBV6-2 or TRBV6-3 and TRBJ2-3; 7 positions agree with TRBD1. Germline V gene lookup returns CDR1 MNHEY and CDR2 SVGEGT. V dropped 6 bases and J dropped 5; count of bases not matched to a gene: 8. The CDR3 contains 14 residues.

The genes are TRBV6-1 and TRBJ2-1; D is undetermined. Germline V lookup: CDR1 MNHNS, CDR2 SASEGT. V gave up 6 bases and J gave up 0 bases, with 18 bases separating them. This CDR3 has 17 amino acids. CDR3 loop: CASSPSLLFSSYNEQFF. The CDR3 bases are TGTGCCAGCAGCCCTTCTCTTTTATTTAGCTCCTACAATGAGCAGTTCTTC.

In its sample, this clonotype was seen many times. The gene calls are TRBV11-2 and TRBJ1-4; 9 bases agree with TRBD1. This CDR3 is built from 15 residues. V was pared by 1 base and J by 7 bases, with 4 bases of the junction left unmatched. Per the germline V gene, CDR1 is SGHAT and CDR2 is FQNNGV. The DNA for the CDR3 is TGTGCCAGCAGCTTAGCACAGGGGGCTTTTGAAAAACTGTTTTTT. Translated: CASSLAQGAFEKLFF.

The chain has TRBV6-2 or TRBV6-3 and TRBJ1-1; 12 bases are shared with TRBD1. Germline V lookup: CDR1 MNHEY, CDR2 SVGEGT. The CDR3 is 16 amino acids. V was pared by 2 bases and J by 3 bases, with 4 bases of the junction left unmatched. The CDR3 sequence is CASSYPGTGGYTEAFF. The CDR3 bases are TGTGCCAGCAGTTACCCCGGGACAGGGGGCTACACTGAAGCTTTCTTT.

This clonotype was detected many times. The CDR3: CATSYRVWNEQFF. CDR3 sequence (DNA): TGTGCCACTTCCTACAGGGTTTGGAATGAGCAGTTCTTC. This chain connects TRBV12-3 or TRBV12-4 to TRBJ2-1, with D possibly matching TRBD1 (6 bases). The CDR3 spans 13 residues. V was clipped by 10 bases and J by 7 bases, with 17 bases between them.

This clonotype occurred once. One end of the junction varies from germline; a read error may be responsible. The V call is TRBV12-3 or TRBV12-4, the J call TRBJ2-6; TRBD1 might be the D (8 bases). The CDR3 is 19 residues long. The CDR3 bases are TGTGCCTGCAGTAGCGATCACAGGGGGGGAGGCTCTGGGGCCAACGTCCTGACTTTC. Translating it yields CACSSDHRGGGSGANVLTF.